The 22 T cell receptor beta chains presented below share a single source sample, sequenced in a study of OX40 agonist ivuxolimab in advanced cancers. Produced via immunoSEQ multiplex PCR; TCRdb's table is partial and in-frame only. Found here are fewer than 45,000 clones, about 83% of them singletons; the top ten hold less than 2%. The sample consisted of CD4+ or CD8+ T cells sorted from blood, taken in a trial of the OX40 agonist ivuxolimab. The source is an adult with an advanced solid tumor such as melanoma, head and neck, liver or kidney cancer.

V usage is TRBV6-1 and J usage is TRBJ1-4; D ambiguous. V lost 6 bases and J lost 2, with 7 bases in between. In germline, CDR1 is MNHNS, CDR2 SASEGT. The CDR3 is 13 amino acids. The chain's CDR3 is CASRIGTNEKLFF. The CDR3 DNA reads TGTGCCAGCAGGATAGGGACTAATGAAAAACTGTTTTTT.

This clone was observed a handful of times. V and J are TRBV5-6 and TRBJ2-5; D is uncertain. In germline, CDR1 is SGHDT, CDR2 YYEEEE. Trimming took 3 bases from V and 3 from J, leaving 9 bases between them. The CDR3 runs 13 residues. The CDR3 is CASSWGREETQYF. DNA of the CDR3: TGTGCCAGCAGCTGGGGTAGAGAAGAGACCCAGTACTTC. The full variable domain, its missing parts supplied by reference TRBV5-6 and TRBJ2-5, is DAGVTQSPTHLIKTRGQQVTLRCSPKSGHDTVSWYQQALGQGPQFIFQYYEEEERQRGNFPDRFSGHQFPNYSSELNVNALLLGDSALYLCASSWGREETQYFGPGTRLLVL.

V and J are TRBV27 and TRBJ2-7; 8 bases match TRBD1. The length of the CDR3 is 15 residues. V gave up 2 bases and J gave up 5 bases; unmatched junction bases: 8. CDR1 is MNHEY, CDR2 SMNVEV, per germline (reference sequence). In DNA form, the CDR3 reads TGTGCCAGCAGTTTAGCCGGGACAGGTTCCCACGAGCAGTACTTC. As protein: CASSLAGTGSHEQYF.

The DNA for the CDR3 is TGTGCCAGCAGTCCGACAGGAACCGAGACCCAGTACTTC. It encodes CASSPTGTETQYF. The chain has TRBV5-5 and TRBJ2-5; possible D gene TRBD1, 6 bases. V lost 5 bases and J lost 5, with 13 bases in between. The germline gives CDR1 SGHKS, CDR2 YYEKEE (reference sequence). The CDR3 is made up of 13 amino acids.

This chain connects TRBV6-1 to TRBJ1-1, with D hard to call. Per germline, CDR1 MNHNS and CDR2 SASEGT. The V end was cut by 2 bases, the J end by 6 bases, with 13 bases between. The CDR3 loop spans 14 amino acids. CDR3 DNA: TGTGCCAGCAGTGAACAGGTGAGGAAGGCTGAAGCTTTCTTT. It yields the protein CASSEQVRKAEAFF.

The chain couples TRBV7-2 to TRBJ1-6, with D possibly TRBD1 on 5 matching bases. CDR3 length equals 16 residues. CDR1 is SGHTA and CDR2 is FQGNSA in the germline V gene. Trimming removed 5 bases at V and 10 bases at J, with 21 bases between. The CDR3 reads CASSQTAARGGSPLHF. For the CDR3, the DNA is TGTGCCAGCAGCCAGACTGCCGCCCGGGGGGGATCACCCCTCCACTTT. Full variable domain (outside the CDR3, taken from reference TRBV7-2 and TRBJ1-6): GAGVSQSPSNKVTEKGKDVELRCDPISGHTALYWYRQSLGQGLEFLIYFQGNSAPDKSGLPSDRFSAERTGGSVSTLTIQRTQQEDSAVYLCASSQTAARGGSPLHFGNGTRLTVT.

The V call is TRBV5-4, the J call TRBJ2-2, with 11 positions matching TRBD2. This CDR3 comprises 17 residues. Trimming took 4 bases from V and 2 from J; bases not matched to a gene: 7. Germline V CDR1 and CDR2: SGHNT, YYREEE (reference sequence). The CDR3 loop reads CASSRATSGRNTGELFF. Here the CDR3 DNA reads TGTGCCAGCAGCCGTGCAACTAGCGGGAGAAACACCGGGGAGCTGTTTTTT. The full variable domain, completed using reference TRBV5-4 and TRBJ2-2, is ETGVTQSPTHLIKTRGQQVTLRCSSQSGHNTVSWYQQALGQGPQFIFQYYREEENGRGNFPPRFSGLQFPNYSSELNVNALELDDSALYLCASSRATSGRNTGELFFGEGSRLTVL.

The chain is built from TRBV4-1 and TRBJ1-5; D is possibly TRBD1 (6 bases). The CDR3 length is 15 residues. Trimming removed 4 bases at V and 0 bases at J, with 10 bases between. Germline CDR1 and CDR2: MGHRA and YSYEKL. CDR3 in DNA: TGCGCCAGCAGCCGCCACAGGGATAGCAATCAGCCCCAGCATTTT. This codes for CASSRHRDSNQPQHF.

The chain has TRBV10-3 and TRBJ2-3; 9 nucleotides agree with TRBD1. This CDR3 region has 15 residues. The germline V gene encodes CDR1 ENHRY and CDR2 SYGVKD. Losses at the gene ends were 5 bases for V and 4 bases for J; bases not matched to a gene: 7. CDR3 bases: TGTGCCATCAGTCCCAGGACAGGGGAGTCAGATACGCAGTATTTT. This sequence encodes CAISPRTGESDTQYF.

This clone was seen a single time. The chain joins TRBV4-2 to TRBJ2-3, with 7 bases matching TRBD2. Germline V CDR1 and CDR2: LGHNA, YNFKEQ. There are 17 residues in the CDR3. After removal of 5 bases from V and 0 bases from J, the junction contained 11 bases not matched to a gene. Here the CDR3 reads CASSGGSGGGSTDTQYF. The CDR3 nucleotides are TGTGCCAGCAGCGGGGGGTCGGGGGGAGGCAGCACAGATACGCAGTATTTT.

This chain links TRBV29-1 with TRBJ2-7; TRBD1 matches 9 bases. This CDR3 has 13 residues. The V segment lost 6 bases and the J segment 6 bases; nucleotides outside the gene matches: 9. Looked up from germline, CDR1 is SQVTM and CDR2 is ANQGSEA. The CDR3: CSVTGTGMTEQYF. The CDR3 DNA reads TGCAGCGTGACCGGGACAGGGATGACCGAGCAGTACTTC.

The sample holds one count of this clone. DNA for the CDR3: TGTGCCAGCAGCTCGCGAAGCGGGAGAAATGGCGATGAGCAGTTCTTC. This codes for CASSSRSGRNGDEQFF. The chain has TRBV7-9 and TRBJ2-1, with 8 bases matching TRBD2. Germline CDR1 is SEHNR and CDR2 is FQNEAQ (reference sequence). Trimming took 4 bases from V and 8 from J; bases not matched to a gene: 13. This CDR3 contains 16 residues.

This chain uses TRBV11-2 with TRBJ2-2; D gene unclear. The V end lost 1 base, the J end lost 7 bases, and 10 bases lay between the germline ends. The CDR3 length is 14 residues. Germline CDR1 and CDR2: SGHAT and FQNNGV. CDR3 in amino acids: CASSLGVSGGELFF. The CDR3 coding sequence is TGTGCCAGCAGCTTAGGGGTTTCGGGCGGGGAGCTGTTTTTT.

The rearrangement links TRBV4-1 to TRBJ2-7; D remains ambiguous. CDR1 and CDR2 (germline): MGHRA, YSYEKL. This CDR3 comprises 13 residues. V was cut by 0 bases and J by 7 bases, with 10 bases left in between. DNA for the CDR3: TGCGCCAGCAGCCAAGAGGTGGAGAGGGAGCAGTACTTC. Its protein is CASSQEVEREQYF.

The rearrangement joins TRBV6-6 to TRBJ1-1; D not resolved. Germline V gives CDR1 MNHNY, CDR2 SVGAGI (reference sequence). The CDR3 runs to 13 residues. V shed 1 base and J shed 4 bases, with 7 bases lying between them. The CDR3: CASSYFEGTEAFF. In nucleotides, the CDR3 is TGTGCCAGCAGTTACTTTGAGGGCACTGAAGCTTTCTTT.

CDR3 region: CSVAENSNQPQHF. The CDR3 region has the DNA TGCAGCGTTGCCGAGAATAGCAATCAGCCCCAGCATTTT. The V gene is TRBV29-1, the J gene TRBJ1-5; D not resolved. CDR3 length: 13 residues. Germline loops: CDR1 SQVTM, CDR2 ANQGSEA. V was cut by 4 bases and J by 0 bases, with 7 bases left in between.

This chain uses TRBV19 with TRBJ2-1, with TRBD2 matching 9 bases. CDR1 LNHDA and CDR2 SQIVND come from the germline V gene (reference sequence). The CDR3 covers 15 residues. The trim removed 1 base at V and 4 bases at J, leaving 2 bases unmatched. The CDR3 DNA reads TGTGCCAGTAGTATAGTGACTAGCGGTTACAATGAGCAGTTCTTC. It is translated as CASSIVTSGYNEQFF.

CDR3 nucleotides: TGTGCCAGTAGTATGGGGACTTTTTTTATGAACACTGAAGCTTTCTTT. Translated, it gives CASSMGTFFMNTEAFF. The chain carries TRBV19 and TRBJ1-1; D perhaps matches TRBD1 (5 bases). Germline lookup yields CDR1 LNHDA and CDR2 SQIVND (reference sequence). The CDR3 spans 16 residues. V lost 3 bases to trimming and J lost 0 bases, with 14 bases between them.

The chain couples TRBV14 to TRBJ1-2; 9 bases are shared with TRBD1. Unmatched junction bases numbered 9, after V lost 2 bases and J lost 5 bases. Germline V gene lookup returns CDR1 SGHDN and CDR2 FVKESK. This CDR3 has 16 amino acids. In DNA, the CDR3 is TGTGCCAGCAGCCAAACCCCGGGACAGGGAGATTATGGCTACACCTTC. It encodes CASSQTPGQGDYGYTF. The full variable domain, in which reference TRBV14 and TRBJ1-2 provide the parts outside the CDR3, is EAGVTQFPSHSVIEKGQTVTLRCDPISGHDNLYWYRRVMGKEIKFLLHFVKESKQDESGMPNNRFLAERTGGTYSTLKVQPAELEDSGVYFCASSQTPGQGDYGYTFGSGTRLTVV.

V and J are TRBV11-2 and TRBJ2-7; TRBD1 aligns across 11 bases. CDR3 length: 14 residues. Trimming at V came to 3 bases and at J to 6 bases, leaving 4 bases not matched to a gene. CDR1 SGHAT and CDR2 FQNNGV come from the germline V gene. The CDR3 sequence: CASSFRTGGGEQYF. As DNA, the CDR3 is TGTGCCAGCAGCTTTCGGACAGGGGGCGGCGAGCAGTACTTC.

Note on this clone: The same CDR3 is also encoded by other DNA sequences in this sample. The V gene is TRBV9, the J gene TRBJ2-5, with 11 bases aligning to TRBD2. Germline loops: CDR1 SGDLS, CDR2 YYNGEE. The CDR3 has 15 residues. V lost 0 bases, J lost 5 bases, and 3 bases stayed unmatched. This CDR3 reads CASSVDSGRGETQYF. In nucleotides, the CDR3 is TGTGCCAGCAGCGTAGATAGCGGGAGGGGTGAGACCCAGTACTTC.

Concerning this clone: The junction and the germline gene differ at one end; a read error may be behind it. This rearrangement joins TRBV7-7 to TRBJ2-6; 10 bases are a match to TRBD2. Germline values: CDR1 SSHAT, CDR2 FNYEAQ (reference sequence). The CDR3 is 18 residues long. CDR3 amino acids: CASSPGLAAPSGANVLTF. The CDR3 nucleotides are TGTGCTAGCAGCCCCGGACTAGCGGCACCCTCTGGGGCCAACGTCCTGACTTTC.